The rows below give T cell receptor beta chains drawn from one sample of a study of graft-versus-host responses after intestinal transplantation. Produced via immunoSEQ multiplex PCR; TCRdb's table is partial and in-frame only. The sample gives more than 50,000 clones, around 90% of which show up once; approximately 2.7% is in the top ten. This sample comprised PBMCs, obtained almost 120 days after intestinal transplantation. The receptors come from a human patient who received an intestinal transplant, so some T cells may come from the graft donor. Each CDR3 is given with its conserved first and last residue. Fields, in order: clone size, V gene, D gene, J gene, CDR3 DNA, CDR3 protein. A D gene is named only where the DNA matches it firmly. Expanded clones are given a class, and other clones once, few, many or no size at all.

.,TRBV6-6,TRBD1,TRBJ2-7,TGTGCCAGCAGTTTGAGCCCGGGACAGGGGGCTAACGAGCAGTACTTC,CASSLSPGQGANEQYF
.,TRBV28,.,TRBJ1-5,TGTGCCAGCAGTTTACCTGGGGCGGAGAATCAGCCCCAACATTTT,CASSLPGAENQPQHF
.,TRBV5-4,TRBD2,TRBJ2-7,TGTGCCAGCAGCTTTGCTAGCGGGAGGGCCCTTGGGTTCTACGAGCAGTACTTC,CASSFASGRALGFYEQYF
.,TRBV9,TRBD2,TRBJ2-1,TGTGCCAGCAGCGTATCTCAAGCGGGAGTACGCAATGAGCAGTTCTTC,CASSVSQAGVRNEQFF
.,TRBV6-5,.,TRBJ2-2,TGTGCCAGCAGTTACGATTACACCGGGGAGCTGTTTTTT,CASSYDYTGELFF
.,TRBV27,.,TRBJ1-1,TGTGCCAGCAGTTTAATGGGGGTGAACACTGAAGCTTTCTTT,CASSLMGVNTEAFF
.,TRBV27,TRBD1,TRBJ1-6,TGTGCCAGCAGTTTCCCGGACAGGGAAGACAATTCACCCCTCCACTTT,CASSFPDREDNSPLHF
.,TRBV5-1,.,TRBJ2-7,TGCGCCAGCAGCCCCCCAAGGGGTTCCTACGAGCAGTACTTC,CASSPPRGSYEQYF
.,TRBV19,.,TRBJ2-1,TGTGCCAGTACCGCCTGGGGCAACCCAAACAATGAGCAGTTCTTC,CASTAWGNPNNEQFF
.,TRBV9,.,TRBJ2-3,TGTGCCAGCAGTCCGATCACAGATACGCAGTATTTT,CASSPITDTQYF
once,TRBV30,.,TRBJ1-1,TGTGCCTGGAGTGAGTACCTTTCCCTCTACACTGAAGCTTTCTTT,CAWSEYLSLYTEAFF
.,TRBV7-9,.,TRBJ1-2,TGTGCCAGCAGCAGTAACCGGGACATCACTAACTATGGCTACACCTTC,CASSSNRDITNYGYTF
.,TRBV30,.,TRBJ1-2,TGTGCCTGGACAGGGAACTATGGCTACACCTTC,CAWTGNYGYTF
.,TRBV14,.,TRBJ2-4,TGTGCCAGCAGCCAAGTGGATTTGAGCATTCAGTACTTC,CASSQVDLSIQYF
.,TRBV27,TRBD2,TRBJ2-1,TGTGCCAGCAGTGCCGGGACTAGCGGGTACAATGAGCAGTTCTTC,CASSAGTSGYNEQFF
.,TRBV6-1,TRBD1,TRBJ1-2,TGTGCCAGCAGTGAACCGGGACAGGGAGGCTATGGCTACACCTTC,CASSEPGQGGYGYTF
.,TRBV19,TRBD1,TRBJ2-7,TGTGCCAGTAGTCCCGGGGGACAGGGATACGAGCAGTACTTC,CASSPGGQGYEQYF
.,TRBV28,.,TRBJ2-7,TGTGCCAGCAGTCATGGGTCTGTAGAGTACGAGCAGTACTTC,CASSHGSVEYEQYF
.,TRBV27,.,TRBJ2-3,TGTGCCAGCAGTCCCCGTGGGCCTGTCGATACGCAGTATTTT,CASSPRGPVDTQYF
.,TRBV6-4,.,TRBJ2-3,TGTGCCAGCAGTGACGGAGATACGCAGTATTTT,CASSDGDTQYF
.,TRBV11-3,.,TRBJ2-2,TGTGCCAGCAGCCCGAGGGGGTCGGGAGGGGAGCTGTTTTTT,CASSPRGSGGELFF
.,TRBV25-1,.,TRBJ2-3,TGTGCCAGCACCCGGGACGGCGCAGATACGCAGTATTTT,CASTRDGADTQYF
.,TRBV27,.,TRBJ2-3,TGTGCCAGCAACATGCTCGGGAGAGGTGGGACAGATACGCAGTATTTT,CASNMLGRGGTDTQYF
.,TRBV19,.,TRBJ1-6,TGTGCCAGTAGTATTAGACTATCACCCCTCCACTTT,CASSIRLSPLHF
.,TRBV2,TRBD2,TRBJ2-7,TGTGCCACCACTCGGTGGACTAGCGGGAGCCGGCGCTCCTACGAGCAGTACTTC,CATTRWTSGSRRSYEQYF
.,TRBV7-9,TRBD1,TRBJ2-5,TGTGCCAGCGAGGGGGCGGAGACCCAGTACTTC,CASEGAETQYF
.,TRBV12-2,.,TRBJ1-5,TGTGCAAGTCGCTTGGGACTGACGAATCAGCCCCAGCATTTT,CASRLGLTNQPQHF
.,TRBV6-5,TRBD1,TRBJ1-5,TGTGCCAGCAGTCGCAAGCGGGACAGGGAGCAGCCCCAGCATTTT,CASSRKRDREQPQHF
.,TRBV18,.,TRBJ2-6,TGTGCCAGCTCACCACCGTCAACACCGGGACAAAGGTCCTCTGGGGCCAACGTCCTGACTTTC,CASSPPSTPGQRSSGANVLTF
.,TRBV12-1,.,TRBJ2-7,TGTGCCAGCAGCCAATGGGACAGGGGGAGGGAGTACGAGCAGTACTTC,CASSQWDRGREYEQYF
.,TRBV28,.,TRBJ2-7,TGTGCCAGCAACCTAGCGCCATCCTACGAGCAGTACTTC,CASNLAPSYEQYF
.,TRBV5-1,.,TRBJ2-7,TGCGCCAGCAGCTTCCGGGAATACTACGAGCAGTACTTC,CASSFREYYEQYF
.,TRBV19,TRBD1,TRBJ2-4,TGTGCCAGTAGTATAGGGACAGGGACCATTCAGTACTTC,CASSIGTGTIQYF
.,TRBV7-9,TRBD1,TRBJ2-3,TGTGCCAGCAGCTTGACAGGGTCTAGCACAGATACGCAGTATTTT,CASSLTGSSTDTQYF
.,TRBV28,TRBD2,TRBJ2-1,TGTGCCAGCAGCAGCGGGGTCTCCTACAATGAGCAGTTCTTC,CASSSGVSYNEQFF
.,TRBV28,.,TRBJ2-2,TGTGCCAGCAGCACCCCCACCGGGGAGCTGTTTTTT,CASSTPTGELFF
.,TRBV2,.,TRBJ1-1,TGTGCCAGCAACCCGCTAGGGTTCACTGAAGCTTTCTTT,CASNPLGFTEAFF
.,TRBV27,.,TRBJ2-7,TGTGCCAGCAGTCCCCTGGACGAGAGCGAGCAGTACTTC,CASSPLDESEQYF
.,TRBV20-1,TRBD2,TRBJ2-1,TGCAGTGTGGGACTAGCGGGGCAGTTCTTC,CSVGLAGQFF
.,TRBV27,.,TRBJ1-2,TGTGCCAGCTGGGACTCTCGTTATGGCTACACCTTC,CASWDSRYGYTF
.,TRBV5-1,TRBD2,TRBJ2-5,TGCGCCAGCAGCTTGGGGTCTCGGCTAGCGGGGGTCCAAGAGACCCAGTACTTC,CASSLGSRLAGVQETQYF
.,TRBV30,.,TRBJ2-5,TGTGCCTGGAGTGTCGGCTACAGGTTACAAGAGACCCAGTACTTC,CAWSVGYRLQETQYF
.,TRBV28,TRBD1,TRBJ2-4,TGTGCCAGCAGTTCCCGGGACAGAGAAAACATTCAGTACTTC,CASSSRDRENIQYF
.,TRBV18,.,TRBJ2-7,TGTGCCAGCTCACCCACGGAGTCCAGCGAGCAGTACTTC,CASSPTESSEQYF
.,TRBV4-1,TRBD1,TRBJ2-7,TGCGCCAGCAGCCAAGTTCCGGGGACAGGGGGCAAGTACTTC,CASSQVPGTGGKYF
.,TRBV7-2,.,TRBJ2-7,TGTGCCAGCAGCTTTCACCGGTTCTCCTACGAGCAGTACTTC,CASSFHRFSYEQYF
.,TRBV6-5,.,TRBJ2-3,TGTGCCAGCAGTTCATTTGGGCGAGGCACAGATACGCAGTATTTT,CASSSFGRGTDTQYF
once,TRBV7-8,.,TRBJ2-7,TGTGCCAGCAGCTTATTCCCCACGATTGGTGCTGAGCAGTACTTC,CASSLFPTIGAEQYF